One sample yielded the 30 T cell receptor beta chains listed below, sequenced in a study of tumor-infiltrating lymphocytes in primary liver carcinoma. Starting from approximately 470 ng of total RNA, TCR beta cDNA was produced with a primer in the constant region. Slightly modified ARM-PCR with three nested multiplex PCR rounds yielded TCR beta libraries. PCR rounds one and two used TRBV1-TRBV30 forward primers with a C-beta reverse primer for 10 cycles each. TCRdb used MiXCR to reprocess the multiplex PCR reads, holding one entry per CDR3 protein. The data contain 300,000 to 400,000 distinct CDR3 sequences, about 65% of them singletons. Germline DNA was also extracted, with blood RNA taken from unsorted whole blood. Sequenced sample: peripheral blood. These receptors came from a man in his forties with primary liver carcinoma and hepatitis B virus infection.

Comments on this clonotype: This clone may be a read error of a much larger clone one base away. The V and J genes are TRBV5-5 and TRBJ2-7, with D maybe TRBD2 (5 bases). The CDR3 spans 14 residues. CDR1 SGHKS and CDR2 YYEKEE come from the germline V gene (reference sequence). The CDR3 DNA sequence: TGTCCCAGCAGCTTGGAGGACGGCATCTACGAGCAGTACTTC. It yields the protein CPSSLEDGIYEQYF.

This clonotype was found many times. The chain uses TRBV6-2 or TRBV6-3 and TRBJ2-7; 8 bases are a match to TRBD1. Germline trimming cut 2 bases from V and 6 bases from J; bases unmatched to any gene: 15. Germline V gene lookup returns CDR1 MNHEY and CDR2 SVGEGT. The CDR3 has 17 amino acids. CDR3 sequence reads: CASSYRRTGNEKGEQYF. The CDR3 DNA is TGTGCCAGCAGTTACCGCCGGACAGGGAACGAGAAGGGCGAGCAGTACTTC.

As to this clonotype: A read error may be the cause here, since a much bigger clone is one base away. Since no conserved phenylalanine or tryptophan closes the CDR3, a read error is the likely cause. The chain combines TRBV12-3 or TRBV12-4 with TRBJ1-6; possibly TRBD1 for D (5 bases). V lost 4 bases and J lost 4, with 8 bases in between. The CDR3 has 14 amino acids. The CDR3 region has the DNA TGTGCCAGCAGTTCCGGGACTTATAATTCACCCCTCCACTAT. This translates into CASSSGTYNSPLHY.

A remark on this clonotype: Compared with germline, one end of the junction differs, possibly owing to a read error. As DNA, the CDR3 is TGTGTCATCAGTGGCGAACAGGGGGGTACGGATACGCAGTGTTTT. Protein product: CVISGEQGGTDTQCF. J is TRBJ2-3 and V is TRBV10-3, with TRBD1 identical over 8 bases. Germline assignment: CDR1 ENHRY and CDR2 SYGVKD. The CDR3 has 15 residues.

In the case of this clonotype: At one end, the junction sequence differs from germline, possibly due to a read error. The chain employs TRBV29-1 and TRBJ2-3; no reliable D call. The CDR3 has 15 amino acids. Per germline, CDR1 SQVTM and CDR2 ANQGSEA. The CDR3 region has the DNA TGCAGCGTTGAAGCCGCCCCGCGGAGCACGGATACGCAGTGTTTT. It codes for CSVEAAPRSTDTQCF.

Notes on this clonotype: Sequence at one end of the junction differs from germline and may be a read error. V gene TRBV11-3 combines with J gene TRBJ2-5; perhaps TRBD1 as D (5 bases). The CDR3 has 13 residues. Germline V gives CDR1 SGHNT, CDR2 YENEEA. CDR3 bases: TGTGTCAGCTGCTTCCAGGGTGGCGAGACCCAGTACTTC. It is translated as CVSCFQGGETQYF.

As to this clonotype: This may be a read error: a much more frequent sequence differs by one nucleotide. The chain links TRBV6-5 to TRBJ1-2; 7 nucleotides line up with TRBD1. Germline loops: CDR1 MNHEY, CDR2 SVGAGI. V was pared by 5 bases and J by 2 bases, with 8 bases of the junction left unmatched. The CDR3 totals 15 residues. The CDR3 DNA sequence: TGTGCCAGCAGTACAGAACAGGGGCGGAACTATGGCTACACCTTC. This codes for CASSTEQGRNYGYTF.

V and J are TRBV28 and TRBJ2-7, with D unresolved. Germline-derived CDR1 and CDR2 are MDHEN and SYDVKM. V shed 0 bases and J shed 4 bases, with 1 base lying between them. The CDR3 loop spans 11 amino acids. The CDR3 spells CASSLWYEQYF. The CDR3 DNA follows: TGTGCCAGCAGTTTATGGTACGAGCAGTACTTC.

A word on this clonotype: The junction shows a germline mismatch at one end, possibly a read error. The chain uses TRBV14 and TRBJ1-2; D remains ambiguous. CDR1 is SGHDN, CDR2 FVKESK, per germline. This CDR3 has 13 residues. CDR3 region: CVSSTRPSDGYTF. CDR3 in DNA: TGTGTCAGCAGCACCCGGCCCTCCGATGGCTACACCTTC. Based on the CDR3 plus reference TRBV14 and TRBJ1-2, the full variable domain is EAGVTQFPSHSVIEKGQTVTLRCDPISGHDNLYWYRRVMGKEIKFLLHFVKESKQDESGMPNNRFLAERTGGTYSTLKVQPAELEDSGVYFCVSSTRPSDGYTFGSGTRLTVV.

About this clonotype: The CDR3 ends on some other residue instead of the conserved phenylalanine or tryptophan, so this is likely a read error. The J gene is TRBJ2-1, the V gene TRBV11-2, with TRBD2 matching 7 bases. Germline CDR1 SGHAT, CDR2 FQNNGV. The CDR3 loop spans 18 amino acids. CDR3 region: CVSSLESASGGRYNEQFS. The CDR3 coding sequence is TGTGTCAGCAGCTTAGAGTCGGCTAGCGGAGGACGCTACAATGAGCAGTTCTCC.

This clonotype has a single count. A read error is possible here, since a much larger clone lies one base away. The V call is TRBV12-3 or TRBV12-4, the J call TRBJ1-1; TRBD1 matches at 8 bases. The CDR3 runs 14 residues. With V trimmed by 8 bases and J by 6 bases, 11 bases remained unmatched. As DNA, the CDR3 is TGTGCCAGCTTCCGCGGACAGGGTGGCGCTGAAGCTTTCTTT. Translated: CASFRGQGGAEAFF.

Points on this clonotype: Sequence at one end of the junction differs from germline and may be a read error. This rearrangement joins TRBV11-2 to TRBJ2-7; no clear D. The CDR3 consists of 12 residues. CDR1 SGHAT and CDR2 FQNNGV come from the germline V gene. This CDR3 is CASSSPHYGQYF. DNA of the CDR3: TGTGCCAGCAGCTCTCCGCATTACGGGCAGTACTTC.

This clonotype showed up many times. The CDR3 region is CASTSGLGLNEQFF. In DNA, the CDR3 is TGTGCCAGCACCTCGGGACTAGGGCTCAATGAGCAGTTCTTC. The V gene is TRBV6-5, the J gene TRBJ2-1; TRBD2 matches at 8 bases. The trim removed 7 bases at V and 6 bases at J, leaving 8 bases unmatched. This CDR3 has 14 residues. Germline assignment: CDR1 MNHEY and CDR2 SVGAGI.

To note about this clonotype: A read error is possible here, since a much larger clone lies one base away. The chain employs TRBV12-3 or TRBV12-4 and TRBJ2-7; the match to TRBD2 covers 13 bases. The CDR3 totals 14 residues. The CDR3 protein is CVSRLAGGTYEQYF. In nucleotides, the CDR3 is TGTGTCAGCAGACTAGCGGGAGGAACTTACGAGCAGTACTTC.

The gene calls are TRBV7-9 and TRBJ1-2; D gene ambiguous. V was pared by 10 bases and J by 4 bases, with 16 bases between. Per germline, CDR1 SEHNR and CDR2 FQNEAQ (reference sequence). The CDR3 has 13 amino acids. This CDR3 is CATAAGLLYGYTF. The CDR3, as DNA: TGTGCCACCGCCGCGGGTCTGCTCTATGGCTACACCTTC.

A remark on this clonotype: One end of the junction is discordant with germline, which a read error may explain. The gene calls are TRBV5-1 and TRBJ1-1; TRBD1 is a possible D gene (5 bases). The V gene's germline CDR1 is SGHRS and CDR2 YFSETQ. The CDR3 extends over 16 amino acids. Here the CDR3 DNA reads TGCGCCAGCAGCTTGGGAGGGCGGGGACCCATTGATGAAGTTTTCTTT. This translates into CASSLGGRGPIDEVFF.

About this clonotype itself: Given a much more abundant clone one base away, this may be a read error. The rearrangement uses TRBV4-1 and TRBJ1-1; D is unclear. The CDR3 is made up of 14 amino acids. Per germline, CDR1 MGHRA and CDR2 YSYEKL. The CDR3 is CASRQDPEGTEAFF. Written as DNA, the CDR3 is TGCGCCAGCAGGCAAGATCCTGAGGGTACTGAAGCTTTCTTT.

This clonotype was picked up many times. V gene TRBV6-1 combines with J gene TRBJ2-3; D is uncertain. The CDR3 covers 16 residues. Germline V gene lookup returns CDR1 MNHNS and CDR2 SASEGT. Trimming stripped 0 bases from V and 0 bases from J, with 10 bases between. CDR3 region: CASSEALRESTDTQYF. The CDR3 region has the DNA TGTGCCAGCAGTGAAGCATTACGAGAAAGCACAGATACGCAGTATTTT.

This chain joins TRBV6-2 or TRBV6-3 and TRBJ1-4; D is unresolved. V lost 5 bases and J lost 11, with 18 bases in between. There are 14 residues in the CDR3. CDR1 and CDR2 (germline): MNHEY, SVGEGT. CDR3 DNA: TGTGCCAGCAGTCAGGACGGGGAGATGCGGAAACTGTTTTTT. Its translation is CASSQDGEMRKLFF.

As for this clonotype: A much larger clone differs from this one at a single base, so this may be a read error. The J gene is TRBJ1-4, the V gene TRBV6-5; no clear D. Germline CDR1 MNHEY, CDR2 SVGAGI. CDR3 length equals 14 residues. CDR3 sequence reads: CASSPTTTSEKLFF. The CDR3 nucleotides read TGTGCCAGCAGTCCCACAACAACTAGTGAAAAACTGTTTTTT.

This clonotype was detected ten times or more. V is TRBV6-2 or TRBV6-3 and J is TRBJ2-1; D may be TRBD1 (5 bases). CDR3 length: 11 residues. CDR1 and CDR2 (germline): MNHEY, SVGEGT. With 4 bases removed from V and 8 bases from J, the gap between germline ends came to 6 bases. The CDR3, as DNA: TGTGCCAGCAGTTTAGGGGATGAGCAGTTCTTC. Translated, it gives CASSLGDEQFF.

In this sample, this clonotype turned up many times. V gene TRBV12-3 or TRBV12-4 combines with J gene TRBJ2-2; 10 bases line up with TRBD2. The CDR3 totals 13 residues. CDR3 residues: CGFGTSATGELFF. CDR3 coding DNA: TGTGGGTTCGGGACTAGCGCCACCGGGGAGCTGTTTTTT.

The J gene is TRBJ1-1, the V gene TRBV28; 8 nucleotides match TRBD1. Germline loops: CDR1 MDHEN, CDR2 SYDVKM. The CDR3 totals 13 residues. The junction had 6 bases not matched to a gene; V was cut back by 8 bases and J by 4 bases. The CDR3 protein is CASSGGPLTEAFF. CDR3 nucleotide sequence: TGTGCCAGCTCAGGGGGCCCTCTCACTGAAGCTTTCTTT.

This chain uses TRBV28 with TRBJ1-2, with TRBD1 matching 8 bases. CDR1 and CDR2 from the germline V gene are MDHEN and SYDVKM. The CDR3 runs to 15 residues. Trimming took 6 bases from V and 7 from J; bases not matched to a gene: 13. CDR3 protein: CASRVPGQGARGYTF. For the CDR3, the DNA is TGTGCCAGCAGGGTCCCTGGGCAGGGGGCACGTGGCTACACCTTC.

The gene calls are TRBV7-3 and TRBJ2-5; D is unclear. The length of the CDR3 is 15 residues. Trimming shortened V by 4 bases and J by 1 base, and 13 bases separated the two germline ends. From germline, CDR1 is SGHTA and CDR2 FQGTGA. The DNA for the CDR3 is TGTGCCAGCAGCTCAAACCCGGGTTCCCAAGAGACCCAGTACTTC. Translating it yields CASSSNPGSQETQYF. Combining the CDR3 with reference TRBV7-3 and TRBJ2-5 gives the whole variable domain GAGVSQTPSNKVTEKGKYVELRCDPISGHTALYWYRQSLGQGPEFLIYFQGTGAADDSGLPNDRFFAVRPEGSVSTLKIQRTERGDSAVYLCASSSNPGSQETQYFGPGTRLLVL.

This clonotype appeared a few times. In this CDR3 the conserved last residue, phenylalanine or tryptophan, is missing, so a read error is likely. CDR3 amino acids: CASSPSDQRRQFS. CDR3 nucleotide sequence: TGTGCCAGTAGCCCGTCGGATCAGCGCCGGCAGTTCTCC. This chain uses TRBV11-3 with TRBJ2-1; D unresolved. CDR3 length: 13 amino acids. Trimming stripped 9 bases from V and 12 bases from J, with 21 bases between. The germline V gene has CDR1 SGHNT and CDR2 YENEEA.

The chain recombines TRBV5-4 with TRBJ2-1, with a tentative D call TRBD2 (6 bases). V lost 4 bases to trimming and J lost 7 bases, with 15 bases between them. CDR3 length equals 14 residues. Per germline, CDR1 SGHNT and CDR2 YYREEE (reference sequence). The CDR3 spells CASSQGLASNEQFF. The CDR3 coding sequence is TGTGCCAGCAGCCAAGGGCTAGCGAGTAATGAGCAGTTCTTC. The full variable domain, its missing parts supplied by reference TRBV5-4 and TRBJ2-1, is ETGVTQSPTHLIKTRGQQVTLRCSSQSGHNTVSWYQQALGQGPQFIFQYYREEENGRGNFPPRFSGLQFPNYSSELNVNALELDDSALYLCASSQGLASNEQFFGPGTRLTVL.

As for this clonotype: At one boundary the junction diverges from the germline segment, which might be a read error. V and J are TRBV6-1 and TRBJ2-2; tentatively, D is TRBD1 or TRBD2 (5 bases each). CDR3 length equals 15 residues. Germline assignment: CDR1 MNHNS and CDR2 SASEGT. The CDR3 DNA sequence: TGTGCCAGCAGTGGAATCGCAGGGTCCCCCGGGGAGATGTTATTT. Amino acids: CASSGIAGSPGEMLF.

This clonotype was counted many times. The gene calls are TRBV10-3 and TRBJ2-3; 11 positions agree with TRBD1. This CDR3 has 15 residues. The V gene's germline CDR1 is ENHRY and CDR2 SYGVKD. The J segment lost 3 bases and the V segment lost 5 bases, leaving 4 bases of the junction unmatched. CDR3 loop: CAISPGQGGTDTQYF. The CDR3 DNA is TGTGCCATCAGTCCGGGACAGGGGGGAACAGATACGCAGTATTTT.

This clonotype has more than one count but fewer than ten. A much larger clone lies one base from this, so it may be a read error. This chain connects TRBV6-2 or TRBV6-3 to TRBJ1-5; possibly TRBD1 for D (6 bases). V dropped 9 bases and J dropped 3 bases, with 24 bases sitting between them. The CDR3 is 17 residues long. The V gene's germline CDR1 is MNHEY and CDR2 SVGEGT. CDR3 in DNA: TGTGCCAGTAAGGGAAGTTTGTCGGGACACCCCAATCAGCCCCAGCATTTT. This sequence encodes CASKGSLSGHPNQPQHF.